This T cell receptor (beta chain) was recorded in a study of OX40 agonist ivuxolimab in advanced cancers. Study-level background: Age averaged around 60 years (range about 20 to 79), and less than 85% were male.

Repertoires were generated with immunoSEQ multiplex PCR, while TCRdb's copy carries only in-frame clones and drops some. The repertoire holds 60,000 to 80,000 clones, with 75% to 85% as singletons. The CDR3 covers 15 residues. CDR1 is LGHNA and CDR2 is YSLEER in the germline V gene. Trimming took 2 bases from V and 3 from J, leaving 14 bases between them. V is TRBV4-3 and J is TRBJ2-7; weak D call: TRBD1 (6 bases). This material consisted of CD4+ or CD8+ T cells sorted from blood, taken in a trial of the OX40 agonist ivuxolimab. This clonotype was sampled from an adult with an advanced solid tumor such as melanoma, head and neck, liver or kidney cancer. This CDR3 is CASSQQGGSFYEQYF. CDR3 bases: TGCGCCAGCAGCCAACAAGGGGGATCTTTCTACGAGCAGTACTTC.